This T cell receptor beta chain was documented in a study of blood T cell repertoires in COVID-19 (dated by TCRdb to about 2020). For the study in its entirety: Samples from collaborators originated in the United States, Italy and Spain and spanned both the acute and convalescent phases of COVID-19. Samples were obtained from the ongoing ImmuneRACE study (first 160 participants) and from about 1,300 subjects provided by 6 global collaborators. Where available, HLA class I and class II types were taken from metadata supplied by the sample provider and were not determined by assay-based typing. The repertoires were released in a freely available public database intended as a resource for research on the immune response to SARS-CoV-2. The material from the prospective study consisted of cDNA or gDNA derived from T cells, B-cell-depleted T cells, or PBMCs. The sample metadata nearly always contained a de-identified subject ID, COVID-19 status, age in years and sex. Subjects who had been exposed to COVID-19, were actively infected with it, or had recovered from it provided the deeply sampled blood TCRbeta repertoires that made up the dataset. Overall results and qualifications from the work: Clinical and demographic metadata were provided uncurated, with the amount varying by source and participant.

The immunoSEQ Assay, a bias-controlled multiplex PCR, was used to amplify TCRbeta CDR3 regions from genomic DNA. As for the original processing: The number of nucleated cells in each sample was estimated from the amplification of reference gene primers within the assay. To quantify the absolute abundance of each unique TCRbeta CDR3 rearrangement, sequence reads were collapsed and filtered. Productive Simpson clonality was computed per sample as the square root of Simpson's diversity index over productive rearrangements. TCRdb limited this immuneACCESS table to in-frame rearrangements with V and J called. A share of clones is missing; checked studies link under half to unresolved V genes, and the rest is unexplained. That table gives V, J and clone size, and the DNA gave D and trimming. Here the sample has fewer than 200,000 clones; roughly four fifths occur a single time. The ten largest clones add up to approximately 12% of the sample.

To note about this clone: What this receptor recognizes is not known. There are no base qualities to consult, and no much larger clone falls within one base.

From a lookup of the germline V gene, CDR1 and CDR2 are KGHDR and SFDVKD. V loses 1 base, J loses 4 bases, and the germline ends lie 8 bases apart. From cysteine to phenylalanine, the CDR3 is 14 amino acids long. Only the CDR3 DNA stays, 42 bases, in frame from base 1. Enrolling through a virtual design, the prospective study's participants ranged in age from about 18 to 100 years and lived across about two dozen United States geographic areas. Cohort assignment in the prospective study relied on participant-reported clinical history from a screening survey and a study questionnaire. Recovered participants in ImmuneRACE Cohort 3 were defined as having two consecutive negative NP/OP PCR tests, clearance from a healthcare professional, or resolution of symptoms. Mobile phlebotomists in the prospective study collected whole blood, serum and a nasopharyngeal or oropharyngeal swab from every participant. Participants in the prospective study had the option to provide additional blood draws and questionnaires over a roughly two-month period. Prospective study blood samples were shipped either frozen or at room temperature before DNA extraction.

The sample comprised PBMCs or T cells enriched from blood (not recorded which). The chain links TRBV24-1 with TRBJ2-3; the D gene is perhaps TRBD2, from 6 matching bases. This TCR derives from a man in his fifties who had recovered from COVID-19. The sequenced DNA: TGTGCCACCAGTGATTTCCAGCGGGCAGATACGCAGTATTTT. This gives the protein CATSDFQRADTQYF.